Included here is one TCR beta chain sequence, with context. The clone's antigen remains unknown. There are no base qualities to consult, and no much larger clone falls within one base. This record belongs to a study of T cells in localized non-small cell lung cancer (dated by TCRdb to between 2020 and 2021). Regarding the research as a whole: T cell repertoires of 200 to 250 early-stage NSCLC patients were analyzed, with tumors being compared against uninvolved tumor-adjacent lungs. The cohort consisted of 200 to 300 treatment-naive NSCLC patients whose localized lung tumors had been resected. A mean age of approximately 70 years was recorded for the NSCLC patients, of whom under 150 were male and over 100 were female.

V is clipped by 8 bases and J by 1 base, and the sequence between their germline boundaries is 11 bases long. The CDR1 and CDR2 encoded by the germline V gene are MDHEN and SYDVKM. The CDR3 goes from the cysteine to the phenylalanine over 13 residues. Here the CDR3 DNA is all that survives: 39 bases in frame from base 1. The paper as a whole reports these results and caveats: Since the design was exploratory, TCR variables were selected using unadjusted p-values with no false-discovery rate correction. A median of approximately 62 of the top 100 tumor clones turned up in the paired uninvolved adjacent lung, and around 27 of those clones also ranked among the top 100 of that same adjacent lung. The highest T cell clonality was observed in uninvolved tumor-adjacent lung, where clonality exceeded that of tumor, suggesting that antigenic responses were more focused in uninvolved tumor-adjacent lung. Higher blood T cell density associated with longer overall survival, while higher adjacent-lung clonality associated with shorter survival. Because multi-region tumor sequencing was not done, intratumor heterogeneity could not be ruled out.

At diagnosis, tumor, uninvolved tumor-adjacent lung and peripheral blood were collected and then preserved as a mix of FFPE and fresh-frozen material. For TCR repertoire profiling, the blood samples were analyzed as peripheral blood mononuclear cells. TCR beta CDR3 regions were sequenced from DNA using the immunoSEQ Assay. In the source study's methods: T cell density was computed as TCR beta template counts normalized to usable DNA estimated by amplifying housekeeping genes. Using the preseqR package, richness was estimated by extrapolating to 120,000 templates for tissue samples and 400,000 templates for PBMC samples. Clonality was defined as one minus Pielou's evenness. Tissue-enriched TCRs were identified by differential abundance testing using productive amino-acid clonotypes, minimum total count 5 and alpha 0.1. The Jaccard Index and the Morisita Overlap Index were used to quantify repertoire overlap between compartments. TCR beta CDR3s were clustered by GLIPH together with public tetramer-defined viral CDR3s, and at least three viral sequences plus V-gene enrichment were required for viral motifs. TCRdb mirrors the immuneACCESS table, restricted to in-frame sequences. Some clones are absent from its copies; in checked studies, under half trace to an unresolved V gene, and the reason for the others is unknown. The V and J calls and clone size are taken from that table; D and trimming were inferred from the DNA. Within this sample are about 40,000 clones, with about 90% of them counted one time only. The top ten hold around 6.4% of the sample.

This sequence was found in a man aged 35 to 69 with stage I lung adenocarcinoma. The chain was built from TRBV28 and TRBJ1-1; there is no confident call for the D gene. The material was peripheral blood, obtained before any cancer treatment. The sequence in DNA is TGTGCCAGCGAGTTGCAGAAGAACACTGAAGCTTTCTTT. Protein translation: CASELQKNTEAFF.